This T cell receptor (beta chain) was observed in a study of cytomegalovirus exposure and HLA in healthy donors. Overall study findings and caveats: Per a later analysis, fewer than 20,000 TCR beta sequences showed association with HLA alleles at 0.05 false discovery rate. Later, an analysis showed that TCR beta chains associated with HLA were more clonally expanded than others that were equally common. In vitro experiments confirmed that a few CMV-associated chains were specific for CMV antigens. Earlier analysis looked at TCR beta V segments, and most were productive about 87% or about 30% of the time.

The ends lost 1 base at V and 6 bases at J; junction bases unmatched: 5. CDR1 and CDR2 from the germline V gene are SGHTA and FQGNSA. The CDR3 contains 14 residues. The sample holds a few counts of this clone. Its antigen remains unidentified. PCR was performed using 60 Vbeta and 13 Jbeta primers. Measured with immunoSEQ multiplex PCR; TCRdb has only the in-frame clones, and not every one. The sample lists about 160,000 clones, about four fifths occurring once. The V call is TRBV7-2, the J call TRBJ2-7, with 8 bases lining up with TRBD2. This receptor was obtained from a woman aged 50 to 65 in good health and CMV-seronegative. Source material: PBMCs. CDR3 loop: CASSLGAGALEQYF. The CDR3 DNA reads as TGTGCCAGCAGCTTAGGAGCGGGGGCTCTCGAGCAGTACTTC.